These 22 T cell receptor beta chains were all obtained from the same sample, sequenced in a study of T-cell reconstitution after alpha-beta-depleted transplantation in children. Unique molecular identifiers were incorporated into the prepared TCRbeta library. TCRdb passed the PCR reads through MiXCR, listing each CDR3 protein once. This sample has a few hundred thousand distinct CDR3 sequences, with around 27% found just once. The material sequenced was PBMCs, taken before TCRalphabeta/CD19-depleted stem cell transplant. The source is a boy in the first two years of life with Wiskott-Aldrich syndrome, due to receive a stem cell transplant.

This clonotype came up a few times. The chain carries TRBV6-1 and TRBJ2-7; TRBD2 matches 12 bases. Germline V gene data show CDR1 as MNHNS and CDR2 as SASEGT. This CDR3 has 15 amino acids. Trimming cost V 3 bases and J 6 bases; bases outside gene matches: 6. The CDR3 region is CASSDPSGRAPEQYF. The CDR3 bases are TGTGCCAGCAGTGACCCTAGCGGGAGGGCCCCCGAGCAGTACTTC.

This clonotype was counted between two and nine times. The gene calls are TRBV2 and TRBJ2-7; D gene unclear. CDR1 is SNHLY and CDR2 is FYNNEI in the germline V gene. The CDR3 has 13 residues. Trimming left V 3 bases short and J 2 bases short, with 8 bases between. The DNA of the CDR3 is TGTGCCAGCAGTGAGCCGGTGGCCTACGAGCAGTACTTC. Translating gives CASSEPVAYEQYF.

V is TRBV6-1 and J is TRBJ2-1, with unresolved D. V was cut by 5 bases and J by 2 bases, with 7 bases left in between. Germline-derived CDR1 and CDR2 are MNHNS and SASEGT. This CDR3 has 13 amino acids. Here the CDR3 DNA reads TGTGCCAGCAGTCGCCAAACCTACAATGAGCAGTTCTTC. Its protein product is CASSRQTYNEQFF.

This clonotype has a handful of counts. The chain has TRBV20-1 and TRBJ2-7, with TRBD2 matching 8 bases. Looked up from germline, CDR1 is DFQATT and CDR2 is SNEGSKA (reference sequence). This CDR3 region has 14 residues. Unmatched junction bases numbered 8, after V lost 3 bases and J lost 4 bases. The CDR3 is CSASKVTSAYEQYF. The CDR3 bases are TGCAGTGCTAGTAAGGTGACTAGCGCGTACGAGCAGTACTTC.

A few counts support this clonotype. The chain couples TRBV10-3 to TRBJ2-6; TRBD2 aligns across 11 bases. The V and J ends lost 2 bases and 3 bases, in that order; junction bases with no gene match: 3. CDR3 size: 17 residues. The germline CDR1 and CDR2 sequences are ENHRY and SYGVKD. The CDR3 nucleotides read TGTGCCATCAGTGAGACTAGCGGGAGAAATGGGGCCAACGTCCTGACTTTC. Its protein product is CAISETSGRNGANVLTF.

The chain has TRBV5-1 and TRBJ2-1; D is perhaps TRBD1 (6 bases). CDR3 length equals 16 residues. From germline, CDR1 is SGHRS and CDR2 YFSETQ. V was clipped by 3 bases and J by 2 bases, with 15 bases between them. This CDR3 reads CASSSDGGGTYNEQFF. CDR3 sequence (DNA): TGCGCCAGCAGCTCGGATGGGGGCGGAACCTACAATGAGCAGTTCTTC. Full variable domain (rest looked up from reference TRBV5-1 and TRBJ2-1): KAGVTQTPRYLIKTRGQQVTLSCSPISGHRSVSWYQQTPGQGLQFLFEYFSETQRNKGNFPGRFSGRQFSNSRSEMNVSTLELGDSALYLCASSSDGGGTYNEQFFGPGTRLTVL.

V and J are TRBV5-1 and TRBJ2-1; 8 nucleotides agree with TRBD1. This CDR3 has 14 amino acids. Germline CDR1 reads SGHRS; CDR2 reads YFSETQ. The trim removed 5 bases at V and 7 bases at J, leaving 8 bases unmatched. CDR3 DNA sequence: TGCGCCAGCAGAAACGGACAGGGTCGGAATGAGCAGTTCTTC. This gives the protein CASRNGQGRNEQFF.

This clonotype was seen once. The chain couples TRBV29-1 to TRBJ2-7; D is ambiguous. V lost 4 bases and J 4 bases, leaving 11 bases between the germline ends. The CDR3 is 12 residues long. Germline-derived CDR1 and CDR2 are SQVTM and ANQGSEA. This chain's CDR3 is CSVVRVGYEQYF. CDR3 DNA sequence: TGCAGCGTTGTTAGGGTTGGGTACGAGCAGTACTTC.

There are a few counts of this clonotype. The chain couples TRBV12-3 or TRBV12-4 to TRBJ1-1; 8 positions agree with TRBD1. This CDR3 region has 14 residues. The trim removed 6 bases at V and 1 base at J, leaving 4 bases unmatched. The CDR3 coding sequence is TGTGCCAGCAGCCCGGGACAGGCGAACACTGAAGCTTTCTTT. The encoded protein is CASSPGQANTEAFF.

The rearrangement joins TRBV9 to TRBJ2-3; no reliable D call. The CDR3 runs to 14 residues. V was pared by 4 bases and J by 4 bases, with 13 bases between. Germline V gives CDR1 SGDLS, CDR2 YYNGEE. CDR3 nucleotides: TGTGCCAGCAGCCTTCGGACGGTGGCAGATACGCAGTATTTT. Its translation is CASSLRTVADTQYF.

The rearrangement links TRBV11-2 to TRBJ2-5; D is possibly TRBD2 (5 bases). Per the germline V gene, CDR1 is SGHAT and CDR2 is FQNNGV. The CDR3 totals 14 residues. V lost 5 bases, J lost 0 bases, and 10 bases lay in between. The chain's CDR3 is CASSPYSDQETQYF. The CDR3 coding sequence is TGTGCCAGCAGCCCCTATAGCGACCAAGAGACCCAGTACTTC.

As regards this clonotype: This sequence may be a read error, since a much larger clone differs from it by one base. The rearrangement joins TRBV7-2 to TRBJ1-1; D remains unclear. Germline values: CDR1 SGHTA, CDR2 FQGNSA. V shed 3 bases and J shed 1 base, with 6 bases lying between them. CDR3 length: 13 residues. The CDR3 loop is CASSFEKNTEAFF. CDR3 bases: TGTGCCAGCAGCTTCGAGAAGAACACTGAAGCTTTCTTT.

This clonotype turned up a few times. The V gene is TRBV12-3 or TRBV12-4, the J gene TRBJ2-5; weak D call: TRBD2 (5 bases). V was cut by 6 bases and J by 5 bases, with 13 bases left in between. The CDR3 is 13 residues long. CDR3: CASSVYPGETQYF. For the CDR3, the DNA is TGTGCCAGCAGCGTGTACCCGGGGGAGACCCAGTACTTC.

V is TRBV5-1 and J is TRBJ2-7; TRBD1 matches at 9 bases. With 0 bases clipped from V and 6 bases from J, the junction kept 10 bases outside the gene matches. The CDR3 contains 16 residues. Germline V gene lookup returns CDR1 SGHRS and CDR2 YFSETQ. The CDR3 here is CASSLAPSGTGSEQYF. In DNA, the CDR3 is TGCGCCAGCAGCTTGGCCCCATCCGGGACAGGGAGCGAGCAGTACTTC.

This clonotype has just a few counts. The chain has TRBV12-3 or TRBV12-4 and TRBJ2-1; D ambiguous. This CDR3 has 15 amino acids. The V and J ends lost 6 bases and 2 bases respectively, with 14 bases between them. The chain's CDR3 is CASSPPGPTYNEQFF. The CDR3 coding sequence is TGTGCCAGCAGCCCACCAGGTCCCACCTACAATGAGCAGTTCTTC.

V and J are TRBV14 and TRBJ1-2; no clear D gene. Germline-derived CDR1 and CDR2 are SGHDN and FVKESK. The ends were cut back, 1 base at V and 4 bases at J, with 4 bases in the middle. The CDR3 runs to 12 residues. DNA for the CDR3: TGTGCCAGCAGCCAAGTCCCCTATGGCTACACCTTC. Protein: CASSQVPYGYTF.

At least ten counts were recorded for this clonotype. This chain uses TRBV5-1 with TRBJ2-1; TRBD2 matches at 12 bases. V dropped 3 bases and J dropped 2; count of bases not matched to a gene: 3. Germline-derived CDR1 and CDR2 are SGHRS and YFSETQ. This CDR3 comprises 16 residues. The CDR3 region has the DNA TGCGCCAGCAGCTCTGGACTAGCGGGGACCTACAATGAGCAGTTCTTC. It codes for CASSSGLAGTYNEQFF.

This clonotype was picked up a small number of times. In DNA form, the CDR3 reads TGTGCCAGCAGTTTAGACCGTGGTTTGAATGAGCAGTTCTTC. Its protein is CASSLDRGLNEQFF. The gene calls are TRBV27 and TRBJ2-1, with D unresolved. CDR3 length: 14 residues. The germline CDR1 and CDR2 sequences are MNHEY and SMNVEV (reference sequence). The V end was cut by 2 bases, the J end by 7 bases, with 12 bases between.

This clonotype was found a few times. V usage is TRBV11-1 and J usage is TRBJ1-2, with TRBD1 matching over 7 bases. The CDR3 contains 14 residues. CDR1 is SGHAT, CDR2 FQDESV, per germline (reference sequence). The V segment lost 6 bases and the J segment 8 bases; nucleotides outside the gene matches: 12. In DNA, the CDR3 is TGTGCCAGCAGGGGACAGCCAACGGACCCGGGCTACACCTTC. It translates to CASRGQPTDPGYTF.

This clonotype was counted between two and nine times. CDR3: CSASPRADTYEQYF. The CDR3 DNA follows: TGCAGTGCTAGTCCCCGGGCCGACACCTACGAGCAGTACTTC. The chain employs TRBV20-1 and TRBJ2-7; the D is unclear. This CDR3 is built from 14 residues. V was shortened by 3 bases and J by 2 bases, with 14 bases between the two germline ends. The V gene's germline CDR1 is DFQATT and CDR2 SNEGSKA (reference sequence).

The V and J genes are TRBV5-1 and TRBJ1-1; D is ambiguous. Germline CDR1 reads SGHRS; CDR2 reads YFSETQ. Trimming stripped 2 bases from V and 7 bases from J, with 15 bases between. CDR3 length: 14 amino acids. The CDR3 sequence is CASSFGPGSGEAFF. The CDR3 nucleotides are TGCGCCAGCAGCTTCGGACCCGGCTCGGGTGAAGCTTTCTTT.

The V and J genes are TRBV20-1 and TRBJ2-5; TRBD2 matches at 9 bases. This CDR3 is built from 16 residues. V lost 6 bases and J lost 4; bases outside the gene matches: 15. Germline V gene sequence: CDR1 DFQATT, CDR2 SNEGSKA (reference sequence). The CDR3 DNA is TGCAGTGCCCCACCCCGGGGTAGCGGGAGAGGAGAGACCCAGTACTTC. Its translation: CSAPPRGSGRGETQYF.